This T cell receptor beta chain was identified during a study of blood T cell repertoires in COVID-19. Turning to the study itself: The origin of the acute and convalescent COVID-19 samples was the United States, Italy and Spain. PBMCs, B-cell-depleted T cells, or T cells were the source of the cDNA or gDNA that made up the material.

In the source study's methods: It was from reference gene primer amplification that nucleated cell counts were estimated. TCRdb keeps only in-frame clones here, not all; method: immunoSEQ multiplex PCR. For V, J and clone size, that table is used; D and trimming come from the DNA. This sample has around 110,000 clones, with approximately 85% found just once. This clonotype was sampled from a man in his 70s with acute or convalescent COVID-19. Sequencing used peripheral blood.

The CDR3 loop is CASSHSLEGRLNTEAFF. Here the CDR3 DNA reads TGTGCCAGCTCACATTCCTTGGAGGGACGGCTGAACACTGAAGCTTTCTTT. V and J are TRBV18 and TRBJ1-1, with D perhaps matching TRBD1 (5 bases). This CDR3 comprises 17 residues. Looked up from germline, CDR1 is KGHSH and CDR2 is LQKENI. Deletions cut 4 bases from V and 0 bases from J, with 18 bases between. Together with reference TRBV18 and TRBJ1-1, the CDR3 gives the full variable domain: NAGVMQNPRHLVRRRGQEARLRCSPMKGHSHVYWYRQLPEEGLKFMVYLQKENIIDESGMPKERFSAEFPKEGPSILRIQQVVRGDSAAYFCASSHSLEGRLNTEAFFGQGTRLTVV.